Listed below are T cell receptor beta chains from one sample, sequenced in a study of blood T cell repertoires in COVID-19. Sequencing used immunoSEQ multiplex PCR; TCRdb keeps in-frame clones, though not all of them. The profile covers roughly 59,000 clones, with about 81% appearing a single time and less than 20% taken by the ten largest. Input material: peripheral blood. All receptors derive from an older man with acute or convalescent COVID-19. CDR3s include the opening cysteine and the closing phenylalanine or tryptophan. The order of the fields is V gene, clone size, J gene, D gene, CDR3 protein, CDR3 DNA. D genes are given only for firm matches. Clone size is given for some rows only: seen once, a few or many times, or a class if the clone is expanded.

V gene: TRBV7-9; clone size: NA; J gene: TRBJ2-4; D gene: TRBD1; CDR3 protein: CASSPGTGKNIQYF; CDR3 DNA: TGTGCCAGCAGCCCTGGGACAGGAAAAAACATTCAGTACTTC
V gene: TRBV7-2; clone size: NA; J gene: TRBJ2-7; D gene: TRBD2; CDR3 protein: CASSLRAGDRSYEQYF; CDR3 DNA: TGTGCCAGCAGCTTACGGGCGGGGGATAGATCCTACGAGCAGTACTTC
V gene: TRBV5-5; clone size: NA; J gene: TRBJ2-7; D gene: NA; CDR3 protein: CASSLTGPYEQYF; CDR3 DNA: TGTGCCAGCAGCTTGACGGGTCCCTACGAGCAGTACTTC
V gene: TRBV7-2; clone size: NA; J gene: TRBJ1-2; D gene: TRBD1; CDR3 protein: CASRLHTGDDGYTF; CDR3 DNA: TGTGCCAGCAGACTCCATACAGGGGACGATGGCTACACCTTC
V gene: TRBV7-6; clone size: NA; J gene: TRBJ2-2; D gene: TRBD2; CDR3 protein: CASSLGGTSGRQSGELFF; CDR3 DNA: TGTGCCAGCAGCTTAGGCGGGACTAGCGGGAGGCAAAGCGGGGAGCTGTTTTTT
V gene: TRBV7-8; clone size: NA; J gene: TRBJ2-1; D gene: NA; CDR3 protein: CASSPGRTKFYNEQFF; CDR3 DNA: TGTGCCAGCAGCCCAGGGCGGACTAAATTTTACAATGAGCAGTTCTTC
V gene: TRBV19; clone size: NA; J gene: TRBJ2-2; D gene: NA; CDR3 protein: CARAGAGTGELFF; CDR3 DNA: TGTGCCAGAGCGGGTGCGGGCACCGGGGAGCTGTTTTTT
V gene: TRBV7-7; clone size: NA; J gene: TRBJ2-6; D gene: NA; CDR3 protein: CASSLTGTSNVLTF; CDR3 DNA: TGTGCTAGCAGCTTAACCGGGACATCCAACGTCCTGACTTTC
V gene: TRBV4-1; clone size: many; J gene: TRBJ1-5; D gene: NA; CDR3 protein: CASSGALWQPQHF; CDR3 DNA: TGCGCCAGCAGCGGGGCCCTGTGGCAGCCCCAGCATTTT
V gene: TRBV28; clone size: NA; J gene: TRBJ1-4; D gene: TRBD1; CDR3 protein: CASSSSGTGDVEKLFF; CDR3 DNA: TGTGCCAGCAGTTCCTCCGGGACAGGAGATGTTGAAAAACTGTTTTTT
V gene: TRBV5-4; clone size: NA; J gene: TRBJ1-1; D gene: TRBD1; CDR3 protein: CASSSMTGGQNTEAFF; CDR3 DNA: TGTGCCAGCAGCTCGATGACAGGGGGCCAGAACACTGAAGCTTTCTTT
V gene: TRBV5-1; clone size: NA; J gene: TRBJ1-1; D gene: NA; CDR3 protein: CASSLVGPGQGNTEAFF; CDR3 DNA: TGCGCCAGCAGCTTGGTCGGCCCAGGGCAGGGGAACACTGAAGCTTTCTTT
V gene: TRBV5-1; clone size: NA; J gene: TRBJ2-3; D gene: NA; CDR3 protein: CASSFTVGPTDTQYF; CDR3 DNA: TGCGCCAGCAGTTTTACAGTTGGTCCCACAGATACGCAGTATTTT
V gene: TRBV14; clone size: NA; J gene: TRBJ2-5; D gene: TRBD1; CDR3 protein: CASSARRGQETQYF; CDR3 DNA: TGTGCCAGCAGCGCCCGCAGGGGGCAGGAGACCCAGTACTTC
V gene: TRBV4-3; clone size: NA; J gene: TRBJ2-3; D gene: TRBD2; CDR3 protein: CASSQVRGSTTDTQYF; CDR3 DNA: TGCGCCAGCAGCCAAGTACGCGGGAGTACCACAGATACGCAGTATTTT
V gene: TRBV9; clone size: NA; J gene: TRBJ1-5; D gene: TRBD1; CDR3 protein: CASSVDRGNQPQHF; CDR3 DNA: TGTGCCAGCAGCGTGGACAGGGGCAATCAGCCCCAGCATTTT
V gene: TRBV6-1; clone size: NA; J gene: TRBJ2-3; D gene: TRBD2; CDR3 protein: CASSEPGGSTDTQYF; CDR3 DNA: TGTGCCAGCAGTGAACCCGGGGGGAGCACAGATACGCAGTATTTT